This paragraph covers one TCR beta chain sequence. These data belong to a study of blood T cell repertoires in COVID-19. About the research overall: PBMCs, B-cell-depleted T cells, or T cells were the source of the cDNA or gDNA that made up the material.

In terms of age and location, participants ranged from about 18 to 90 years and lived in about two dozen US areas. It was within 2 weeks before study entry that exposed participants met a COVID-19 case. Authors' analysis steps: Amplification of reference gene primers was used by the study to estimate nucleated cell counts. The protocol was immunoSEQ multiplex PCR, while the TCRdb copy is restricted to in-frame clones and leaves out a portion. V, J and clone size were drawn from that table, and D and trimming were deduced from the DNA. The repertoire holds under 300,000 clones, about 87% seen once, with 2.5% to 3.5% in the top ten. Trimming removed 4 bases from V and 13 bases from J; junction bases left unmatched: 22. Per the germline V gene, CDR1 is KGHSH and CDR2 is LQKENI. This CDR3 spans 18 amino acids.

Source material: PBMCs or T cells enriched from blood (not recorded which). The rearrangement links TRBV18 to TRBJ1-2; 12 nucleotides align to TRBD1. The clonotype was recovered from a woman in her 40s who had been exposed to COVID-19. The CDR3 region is CASSQDRDRGLSPPLGTF. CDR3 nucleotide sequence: TGTGCCAGCTCACAGGACCGGGACAGGGGGCTGAGTCCACCCTTAGGCACCTTC.